A selection of T cell receptor beta chains follows, all from one sample in a study of beta chain features in type 1 diabetes. The data were produced by immunoSEQ multiplex PCR, yet TCRdb's version contains in-frame clones alone and is incomplete. The sample includes around 400,000 clones, around 13% of them seen just once. Sequencing was done on a sample of naive CD4+ T cells from blood. These receptors all come from a man in his late teens or twenties in good health. The CDR3 runs from the conserved cysteine through the conserved F or W. Each record gives: CDR3 DNA, CDR3 protein, J gene, V gene, clone size, D gene. A D gene is named only where the DNA matches it firmly. Expanded clones get a size class; other rows say once, few or many, or leave the size out.

cdr3_nt: TGTGCCAGCCGCGGCAGGGGGATTTACAATGAGCAGTTCTTC; cdr3_aa: CASRGRGIYNEQFF; j_call: TRBJ2-1; v_call: TRBV7-2; clone_size: few; d_call: TRBD1
cdr3_nt: TGCGCCAGCAGCTTGGAGGTCAGCGGGGGCCTGGAGACCCAGTACTTC; cdr3_aa: CASSLEVSGGLETQYF; j_call: TRBJ2-5; v_call: TRBV5-1; clone_size: few; d_call: TRBD2
cdr3_nt: TGTGCCAGCAGTCCCTCGCCGCGGGGAGAGACCCAGTACTTC; cdr3_aa: CASSPSPRGETQYF; j_call: TRBJ2-5; v_call: TRBV11-1; clone_size: few; d_call: NA
cdr3_nt: TGCGCCAGCAGCGTGGCAGGGTTCTCTGGGGCCAACGTCCTGACTTTC; cdr3_aa: CASSVAGFSGANVLTF; j_call: TRBJ2-6; v_call: TRBV5-1; clone_size: few; d_call: NA
cdr3_nt: TGTGCCAGCAGCGGAGGGGGTTCCGGGGAGCTGTTTTTT; cdr3_aa: CASSGGGSGELFF; j_call: TRBJ2-2; v_call: TRBV9; clone_size: NA; d_call: NA
cdr3_nt: TGTGCCAGCAGTGCGGAAGGACAGGGGGATCCGGATACGCAGTATTTT; cdr3_aa: CASSAEGQGDPDTQYF; j_call: TRBJ2-3; v_call: TRBV25-1; clone_size: NA; d_call: TRBD1
cdr3_nt: TGTGCCAGCAGCTCACCTGTCTCCTACGAGCAGTACTTC; cdr3_aa: CASSSPVSYEQYF; j_call: TRBJ2-7; v_call: TRBV5-4; clone_size: NA; d_call: NA
cdr3_nt: TGCGCCAGCAGCCAAGGGCCGTCTGGGGCCAACGTCCTGACTTTC; cdr3_aa: CASSQGPSGANVLTF; j_call: TRBJ2-6; v_call: TRBV4-3; clone_size: few; d_call: NA
cdr3_nt: TGTGCCAGCAGCTTATGGGTCCTGGGGACAGGGAACCTTTATGGCTACACCTTC; cdr3_aa: CASSLWVLGTGNLYGYTF; j_call: TRBJ1-2; v_call: TRBV7-2; clone_size: NA; d_call: TRBD1
cdr3_nt: TGTGCCTCCTTGACTGGATCGTCCTACGAGCAGTACTTC; cdr3_aa: CASLTGSSYEQYF; j_call: TRBJ2-7; v_call: TRBV30; clone_size: NA; d_call: NA
cdr3_nt: TGTGCCGCCAGCGGGGTAGCGAACACCGGGGAGCTGTTTTTT; cdr3_aa: CAASGVANTGELFF; j_call: TRBJ2-2; v_call: TRBV10-3; clone_size: few; d_call: TRBD2
cdr3_nt: TGTGCCAGTAGTAAAGACTCCCGTTACGAGCAGTACTTC; cdr3_aa: CASSKDSRYEQYF; j_call: TRBJ2-7; v_call: TRBV19; clone_size: few; d_call: NA
cdr3_nt: TGTGCCAGCTCGCCCTCGACAGGGTCCTACGAGCAGTACTTC; cdr3_aa: CASSPSTGSYEQYF; j_call: TRBJ2-7; v_call: TRBV18; clone_size: NA; d_call: TRBD1
cdr3_nt: TGTGCCAGCAGTGGAGAAATCTCCTACAATGAGCAGTTCTTC; cdr3_aa: CASSGEISYNEQFF; j_call: TRBJ2-1; v_call: TRBV25-1; clone_size: few; d_call: NA
cdr3_nt: TGTGCCTGGACCCGGGAAGCGGGAGGGCCGAACGGGGAGCTGTTTTTT; cdr3_aa: CAWTREAGGPNGELFF; j_call: TRBJ2-2; v_call: TRBV30; clone_size: few; d_call: TRBD2
cdr3_nt: TGTGCCACCAGCAGAGATAGGGGATTTCAGCCCCAGCATTTT; cdr3_aa: CATSRDRGFQPQHF; j_call: TRBJ1-5; v_call: TRBV15; clone_size: NA; d_call: NA
cdr3_nt: TGTGCCAGCAGTTCCACAGGGATCAACTATGGCTACACCTTC; cdr3_aa: CASSSTGINYGYTF; j_call: TRBJ1-2; v_call: TRBV28; clone_size: NA; d_call: NA
cdr3_nt: TGTGCCAGCTCACCTTGGGAGGTAAATCAGCCCCAGCATTTT; cdr3_aa: CASSPWEVNQPQHF; j_call: TRBJ1-5; v_call: TRBV18; clone_size: few; d_call: NA
cdr3_nt: TGTGCCAGCAGCCGTCACAGCGGCGAGCAGTACTTC; cdr3_aa: CASSRHSGEQYF; j_call: TRBJ2-7; v_call: TRBV7-8; clone_size: NA; d_call: NA
cdr3_nt: TGTGCCAGTAGTACCCTACAGGGTTCGGGGTACGAGCAGTACTTC; cdr3_aa: CASSTLQGSGYEQYF; j_call: TRBJ2-7; v_call: TRBV19; clone_size: few; d_call: NA
cdr3_nt: TGTGCCAGCAGCTTAGAAGGGTCTCCGCGGGCCCGGCTCACAGATACGCAGTATTTT; cdr3_aa: CASSLEGSPRARLTDTQYF; j_call: TRBJ2-3; v_call: TRBV7-2; clone_size: NA; d_call: NA
cdr3_nt: TGCGCCAGCAGCCCCCCGGGACTGCGCTACGAGCAGTACTTC; cdr3_aa: CASSPPGLRYEQYF; j_call: TRBJ2-7; v_call: TRBV5-1; clone_size: NA; d_call: NA
cdr3_nt: TGTGCCAGCAGTGAACTAGCGGGAAAGTATACGCAGTATTTT; cdr3_aa: CASSELAGKYTQYF; j_call: TRBJ2-3; v_call: TRBV6-4; clone_size: NA; d_call: TRBD2
cdr3_nt: TGTGCCAGCAGCCCCAGGAGGGACGGATACGAGCAGTACTTC; cdr3_aa: CASSPRRDGYEQYF; j_call: TRBJ2-7; v_call: TRBV5-4; clone_size: few; d_call: NA
cdr3_nt: TGTGCCAGCAGCACGGGCGGGAATGAAAAACTGTTTTTT; cdr3_aa: CASSTGGNEKLFF; j_call: TRBJ1-4; v_call: TRBV7-9; clone_size: few; d_call: NA
cdr3_nt: TGTGCCAGCAGTGTGGACTGGAGCTCCTACAATGAGCAGTTCTTC; cdr3_aa: CASSVDWSSYNEQFF; j_call: TRBJ2-1; v_call: TRBV6-1; clone_size: NA; d_call: NA
cdr3_nt: TGTGCCTGGAGTACCGGGACAGGGGTTTCTGGAAACACCATATATTTT; cdr3_aa: CAWSTGTGVSGNTIYF; j_call: TRBJ1-3; v_call: TRBV30; clone_size: few; d_call: TRBD1
cdr3_nt: TGTGCCAGCAGCATACGGACTAGCGGGGCCTACAATGAGCAGTTCTTC; cdr3_aa: CASSIRTSGAYNEQFF; j_call: TRBJ2-1; v_call: TRBV21-1; clone_size: few; d_call: NA
cdr3_nt: TGTGCCAGCAGCTCGACTAGCGGGCCTAAAAACATTCAGTACTTC; cdr3_aa: CASSSTSGPKNIQYF; j_call: TRBJ2-4; v_call: TRBV5-4; clone_size: NA; d_call: TRBD2
cdr3_nt: TGTGCCAGCTCCCCGGAGGGGAACACTGAAGCTTTCTTT; cdr3_aa: CASSPEGNTEAFF; j_call: TRBJ1-1; v_call: TRBV18; clone_size: NA; d_call: NA
cdr3_nt: TGTGCCAGCAGCACGATTCCGGGACAGGGGACGTCCCCCAATGGCTACACCTTC; cdr3_aa: CASSTIPGQGTSPNGYTF; j_call: TRBJ1-2; v_call: TRBV7-2; clone_size: NA; d_call: TRBD1
cdr3_nt: TGTGCCAGCCGAACTTCCGGGACAGGGGGGGAAAAACTGTTTTTT; cdr3_aa: CASRTSGTGGEKLFF; j_call: TRBJ1-4; v_call: TRBV28; clone_size: NA; d_call: TRBD1
cdr3_nt: TGTGCCAGTAGTCGGATGCCGGGACAGACTTTCTACGAGCAGTACTTC; cdr3_aa: CASSRMPGQTFYEQYF; j_call: TRBJ2-7; v_call: TRBV19; clone_size: few; d_call: TRBD1
cdr3_nt: TGTGCCAGCAGTTCTTTGGCCGCCAGCTCCTACGAGCAGTACTTC; cdr3_aa: CASSSLAASSYEQYF; j_call: TRBJ2-7; v_call: TRBV6-5; clone_size: NA; d_call: NA
cdr3_nt: TGTGCCAGTAAGGGACTAGCGGCAGATACGCAGTATTTT; cdr3_aa: CASKGLAADTQYF; j_call: TRBJ2-3; v_call: TRBV19; clone_size: NA; d_call: TRBD2
cdr3_nt: TGCGCCAGCAGCTTCAGTAGCGGGGACACTGAAGCTTTCTTT; cdr3_aa: CASSFSSGDTEAFF; j_call: TRBJ1-1; v_call: TRBV5-1; clone_size: few; d_call: NA
cdr3_nt: TGTGCCCTATCTCAGGGTTTCTCCGGGGAGCTGTTTTTT; cdr3_aa: CALSQGFSGELFF; j_call: TRBJ2-2; v_call: TRBV7-9; clone_size: few; d_call: NA
cdr3_nt: TGTGCCAGCTCACCCACAGGGGGACCTGCCAAAAACATTCAGTACTTC; cdr3_aa: CASSPTGGPAKNIQYF; j_call: TRBJ2-4; v_call: TRBV18; clone_size: few; d_call: TRBD1
cdr3_nt: TGTGCCAGCAGCGTCCGACTCGGCGGCCCCGAGACCCAGTACTTC; cdr3_aa: CASSVRLGGPETQYF; j_call: TRBJ2-5; v_call: TRBV7-8; clone_size: few; d_call: NA
cdr3_nt: TGTGCCTGGAGGGGACCGGGACAGAACACAGATACGCAGTATTTT; cdr3_aa: CAWRGPGQNTDTQYF; j_call: TRBJ2-3; v_call: TRBV30; clone_size: few; d_call: TRBD1
cdr3_nt: TGTGCCAGCAGCTTGGATGCTAGCGGGAGCGGAGAGACCCAGTACTTC; cdr3_aa: CASSLDASGSGETQYF; j_call: TRBJ2-5; v_call: TRBV5-4; clone_size: few; d_call: TRBD2
cdr3_nt: TGTGCCAGCAGCTTAATCGGACAGGGTTACAATGAGCAGTTCTTC; cdr3_aa: CASSLIGQGYNEQFF; j_call: TRBJ2-1; v_call: TRBV7-3; clone_size: few; d_call: TRBD1
cdr3_nt: TGTGCCAGCAGCCCAAGACAGGGGTCGCGAGAGACCCAGTACTTC; cdr3_aa: CASSPRQGSRETQYF; j_call: TRBJ2-5; v_call: TRBV13; clone_size: few; d_call: TRBD1
cdr3_nt: TGTGCCAGCAGCTCCGGACTAGCGGGGGACGAGCAGTACTTC; cdr3_aa: CASSSGLAGDEQYF; j_call: TRBJ2-7; v_call: TRBV7-3; clone_size: few; d_call: TRBD2
cdr3_nt: TGTGCCAGCAGTGTAATAGGACAAGCCTTTCCGGAGACCCAGTACTTC; cdr3_aa: CASSVIGQAFPETQYF; j_call: TRBJ2-5; v_call: TRBV2; clone_size: NA; d_call: NA
cdr3_nt: TGTGCCTGGAGTGTCGGGGTCCAAGAGACCCAGTACTTC; cdr3_aa: CAWSVGVQETQYF; j_call: TRBJ2-5; v_call: TRBV30; clone_size: few; d_call: NA
cdr3_nt: TGTGCCAGCAGCTTCCCCCTATCCTACGAGCAGTACTTC; cdr3_aa: CASSFPLSYEQYF; j_call: TRBJ2-7; v_call: TRBV5-4; clone_size: NA; d_call: NA
cdr3_nt: TGCGCCAGCAGCTTACAGGGCTCCCTCTACGAGCAGTACTTC; cdr3_aa: CASSLQGSLYEQYF; j_call: TRBJ2-7; v_call: TRBV5-1; clone_size: NA; d_call: NA
cdr3_nt: TGCAGCGTTCCGGGACAGGGGTGGCAGTTCTTC; cdr3_aa: CSVPGQGWQFF; j_call: TRBJ2-1; v_call: TRBV29-1; clone_size: NA; d_call: TRBD1
cdr3_nt: TGTGCCAGTATGGGGGGGAACAATCAGCCCCAGCATTTT; cdr3_aa: CASMGGNNQPQHF; j_call: TRBJ1-5; v_call: TRBV19; clone_size: few; d_call: NA
cdr3_nt: TGTGCCAGCAGCGTAGTCCCCCAGGTTCGTGAGCAGTTCTTC; cdr3_aa: CASSVVPQVREQFF; j_call: TRBJ2-1; v_call: TRBV9; clone_size: NA; d_call: NA
cdr3_nt: TGTGCCAGCAGCTTAGCCGGACAGTACGCTTTCTTT; cdr3_aa: CASSLAGQYAFF; j_call: TRBJ1-1; v_call: TRBV7-9; clone_size: few; d_call: NA
cdr3_nt: TGTGCCAGCAGCTTAGGGACTATATCGACGGGCTACGAGCAGTACTTC; cdr3_aa: CASSLGTISTGYEQYF; j_call: TRBJ2-7; v_call: TRBV11-2; clone_size: few; d_call: NA
cdr3_nt: TGTGCCAGCTCAGCACCGGGACTAGCGGCCTACAATGAGCAGTTCTTC; cdr3_aa: CASSAPGLAAYNEQFF; j_call: TRBJ2-1; v_call: TRBV18; clone_size: few; d_call: TRBD2
cdr3_nt: TGCGCCAGCAGCCAAGAGACCGAGACACCTTATGGCTACACCTTC; cdr3_aa: CASSQETETPYGYTF; j_call: TRBJ1-2; v_call: TRBV4-3; clone_size: NA; d_call: NA
cdr3_nt: TGTGCCAGCAGCGTAGGATTAGAACTGAGAGAGACCCAGTACTTC; cdr3_aa: CASSVGLELRETQYF; j_call: TRBJ2-5; v_call: TRBV9; clone_size: NA; d_call: NA
cdr3_nt: TGTGCCAGCAGCCAAACTAGCGGGGGCTACAATGAGCAGTTCTTC; cdr3_aa: CASSQTSGGYNEQFF; j_call: TRBJ2-1; v_call: TRBV5-5; clone_size: NA; d_call: TRBD2
cdr3_nt: TGTGCCAGCAGCTTGGGCCCCAGGACACAAACTAATGAAAAACTGTTTTTT; cdr3_aa: CASSLGPRTQTNEKLFF; j_call: TRBJ1-4; v_call: TRBV7-2; clone_size: NA; d_call: NA
cdr3_nt: TGCGCCAGCAGCTCGGGACAGGGCTACGATGAGCAGTTCTTC; cdr3_aa: CASSSGQGYDEQFF; j_call: TRBJ2-1; v_call: TRBV5-1; clone_size: NA; d_call: TRBD1
cdr3_nt: TGTGCCAGCAGCTTAGAAGGGAGCTCCTACAATGAGCAGTTCTTC; cdr3_aa: CASSLEGSSYNEQFF; j_call: TRBJ2-1; v_call: TRBV7-2; clone_size: NA; d_call: NA